Each of the 18 T cell receptor beta chains below was sequenced from the same sample in a study of blood T cell repertoires in COVID-19. Assay: immunoSEQ multiplex PCR; the TCRdb copy retains only in-frame clones and omits some. This sample has over 85,000 clones, with approximately 83% found just once. The sequenced sample was peripheral blood. The receptor source for this set is a man in his sixties with acute or convalescent COVID-19.

This rearrangement joins TRBV30 to TRBJ2-5; 9 nucleotides agree with TRBD1. The CDR3 is made up of 13 amino acids. Germline V gives CDR1 GTSNPN, CDR2 SVGIG (reference sequence). V trimming: 5 bases; J trimming: 5 bases; junction bases outside the gene matches: 6. CDR3 in amino acids: CAWGGQGRETQYF. In nucleotides, the CDR3 is TGTGCCTGGGGGGGACAGGGTAGGGAGACCCAGTACTTC.

This clone came up many times. The chain couples TRBV7-3 to TRBJ1-2, with a weak D call TRBD1 (5 bases). The CDR3 is 16 amino acids. Trimming removed 2 bases from V and 2 bases from J, with 15 bases in between. CDR1 is SGHTA and CDR2 is FQGTGA in the germline V gene. CDR3 residues: CASSLGAGRVNYGYTF. Here the CDR3 DNA reads TGTGCCAGCAGCTTAGGTGCAGGGAGGGTCAACTATGGCTACACCTTC.

This clone was seen a few times. The chain combines TRBV5-1 with TRBJ2-5; TRBD1 might be the D (5 bases). This CDR3 comprises 13 residues. Germline values: CDR1 SGHRS, CDR2 YFSETQ. The V gene lost 0 bases and the J gene lost 4 bases, with 7 bases spanning the gap. In DNA, the CDR3 is TGCGCCAGCAGCTTGGCAGGGCGAGAGACCCAGTACTTC. Amino acids: CASSLAGRETQYF.

The genes are TRBV6-5 and TRBJ2-3; 8 bases are shared with TRBD2. Germline CDR1 is MNHEY and CDR2 is SVGAGI. The trim removed 5 bases at V and 5 bases at J, leaving 3 bases unmatched. The CDR3 spans 13 residues. CDR3 loop: CASSREGGDTQYF. The CDR3 DNA reads as TGTGCCAGCAGTCGGGAGGGGGGAGATACGCAGTATTTT.

This clone was observed a single time. The chain combines TRBV10-3 with TRBJ1-2; D not certain. V lost 3 bases and J 7 bases, leaving 9 bases between the germline ends. The CDR3 is 12 residues long. Germline V gene data show CDR1 as ENHRY and CDR2 as SYGVKD. The CDR3 sequence is CAISELVAGYTF. In DNA, the CDR3 is TGTGCCATCAGTGAATTAGTTGCTGGCTACACCTTC.

The chain joins TRBV3-1 (or the pseudogene TRBV3-2) to TRBJ1-2, with D possibly matching TRBD1 (6 bases). V lost 9 bases and J 2 bases, leaving 16 bases between the germline ends. The CDR3 length is 14 residues. CDR1 is LGHDT and CDR2 is YNNKEL in the germline V gene (reference sequence). The CDR3 region is CASGQFTDNYGYTF. Here the CDR3 DNA reads TGTGCCAGTGGACAGTTCACCGACAACTATGGCTACACCTTC.

The chain joins TRBV6-5 to TRBJ2-3, with D possibly being TRBD1 (6 bases). This CDR3 spans 14 amino acids. The germline V and J ends were trimmed by 6 bases and 2 bases, with 12 bases remaining between them. CDR1 is MNHEY and CDR2 is SVGAGI in the germline V gene. The CDR3 coding sequence is TGTGCCAGCAGGCGAGGGGGACCCACAGATACGCAGTATTTT. It codes for CASRRGGPTDTQYF.

The chain recombines TRBV6-2 or TRBV6-3 with TRBJ2-3; tentatively, D is TRBD2 (6 bases). The V end was cut by 1 base, the J end by 4 bases, with 9 bases between. Germline V CDR1 and CDR2: MNHEY, SVGEGT. There are 14 residues in the CDR3. The CDR3, as DNA: TGTGCCAGCAGTTACTTCCTAGCGTCAGATACGCAGTATTTT. This codes for CASSYFLASDTQYF.

The chain combines TRBV5-1 with TRBJ2-1; 7 bases are shared with TRBD2. The CDR3 sequence is 18 residues long. J gave up 2 bases and V 2 bases, and 13 bases lay outside the gene matches. Germline V gene sequence: CDR1 SGHRS, CDR2 YFSETQ. This chain's CDR3 is CASSLRSTGGDPYNEQFF. CDR3 sequence (DNA): TGCGCCAGCAGCTTAAGGTCAACGGGAGGAGACCCCTACAATGAGCAGTTCTTC.

The V and J genes are TRBV7-9 and TRBJ1-4; no clear D. V shed 3 bases and J shed 1 base, with 15 bases lying between them. The germline V gene has CDR1 SEHNR and CDR2 FQNEAQ (reference sequence). CDR3 size: 17 residues. CDR3 loop: CASSFKSSLRTNEKLFF. In nucleotides, the CDR3 is TGTGCCAGCAGCTTTAAGTCTTCGTTGCGAACTAATGAAAAACTGTTTTTT.

This clone has a handful of counts. The CDR3 reads CASSLQWGGSQPQHF. DNA of the CDR3: TGTGCCAGCAGCTTACAGTGGGGTGGGAGTCAGCCCCAGCATTTT. The chain employs TRBV7-3 and TRBJ1-5; D is uncertain. CDR3 length: 15 amino acids. Trimming removed 2 bases at V and 6 bases at J, with 14 bases between. Germline CDR1 SGHTA, CDR2 FQGTGA.

This clone showed up just once. The V gene is TRBV11-2, the J gene TRBJ2-3, with D perhaps TRBD2 (6 bases). The CDR3 consists of 14 residues. CDR1 and CDR2 from the germline V gene are SGHAT and FQNNGV. The V gene lost 1 base and the J gene lost 6 bases, with 11 bases spanning the gap. CDR3 nucleotides: TGTGCCAGCAGCTTAGGGCTAGCGTCCGATACGCAGTATTTT. Translating gives CASSLGLASDTQYF.

The chain has TRBV5-1 and TRBJ2-5, with a tentative D call TRBD1 (5 bases). The CDR3 sequence is 15 residues long. V shed 2 bases and J shed 5 bases, with 16 bases lying between them. CDR1 and CDR2 from the germline V gene are SGHRS and YFSETQ. CDR3 loop: CASSLEDTQEETQYF. The CDR3 DNA follows: TGCGCCAGCAGCTTAGAGGACACTCAGGAGGAGACCCAGTACTTC.

The rearrangement uses TRBV7-6 and TRBJ1-6; D is uncertain. From germline, CDR1 is SGHVS and CDR2 FNYEAQ. This CDR3 has 13 amino acids. Deletions cut 5 bases from V and 9 bases from J, with 11 bases between. The CDR3 spells CASSALDLSPLHF. DNA of the CDR3: TGTGCCAGCAGCGCCCTAGATCTTTCACCCCTCCACTTT.

V is TRBV9 and J is TRBJ1-2; D might be TRBD1 (6 bases). Trimming took 0 bases from V and 8 from J, leaving 11 bases between them. The CDR3 covers 13 residues. Per germline, CDR1 SGDLS and CDR2 YYNGEE. For the CDR3, the DNA is TGTGCCAGCAGCGTAGAAGGGGGTTTCGGCTACACCTTC. It translates to CASSVEGGFGYTF.

The rearrangement joins TRBV11-2 to TRBJ1-2; TRBD1 aligns across 9 bases. The CDR3 is made up of 15 amino acids. V dropped 4 bases and J dropped 2; count of bases not matched to a gene: 5. Germline CDR1 reads SGHAT; CDR2 reads FQNNGV. Here the CDR3 DNA reads TGTGCCAGCAGCTCGTCGGACAGGGGAAACTATGGCTACACCTTC. Translating it yields CASSSSDRGNYGYTF.

J is TRBJ2-1 and V is TRBV5-1, with 7 positions matching TRBD1. Unmatched junction bases numbered 0, after V lost 1 base and J lost 8 bases. Germline CDR1 reads SGHRS; CDR2 reads YFSETQ. The CDR3 sequence is 12 residues long. CDR3 protein: CASSLTGDEQFF. The CDR3, as DNA: TGCGCCAGCAGCTTGACAGGGGATGAGCAGTTCTTC.

The chain carries TRBV29-1 and TRBJ1-1; possible D gene TRBD1, 5 bases. The V end lost 0 bases, the J end lost 8 bases, and 7 bases lay between the germline ends. The CDR3 runs to 11 residues. Germline lookup yields CDR1 SQVTM and CDR2 ANQGSEA. CDR3 DNA sequence: TGCAGCGTTGAAGATCCAGGGGAAGCTTTCTTT. Translating gives CSVEDPGEAFF.